This T cell receptor beta chain was retrieved from a study of T cell responses to AZD1222 COVID-19 vaccine. The study's findings and limits: Researchers report vaccine-associated CD4 TCRs spanning spike, with dominance at 160-218 and 743-854. The study identified only a handful of AZD1222 recipients as seropositive at baseline. Repertoires were sampled only after the peak T cell response.

Worth noting for this clone: Its antigen is unknown.

Germline lookup yields CDR1 LNHDA and CDR2 SQIVND (reference sequence). The CDR3 runs 17 residues. Trimming pared 3 bases from V and 3 bases from J, leaving 17 bases between. Assay used: immunoSEQ multiplex PCR; TCRdb lists only in-frame clones, some missing. The top ten hold under 2% of the sample, which has around 140,000 clones, 89% seen once. V is TRBV19 and J is TRBJ2-2, with D unclear. The specimen was peripheral blood, collected 28 days after the second AZD1222 dose. The TCR was taken from an adult who received the AZD1222 COVID-19 vaccine. The CDR3 nucleotides are TGTGCCAGTAGTATTCCTCAAGGCAGAAAAGACACCGGGGAGCTGTTTTTT. Its translation: CASSIPQGRKDTGELFF.